Shown below are 8 T cell receptor beta chains from a single sample sequenced in a study of blood T cell repertoires in COVID-19. Some clones are missing from TCRdb's copy, which holds only in-frame ones; the method was immunoSEQ multiplex PCR. Of 250,000 or so clones in the sample, roughly 86% were seen once. Sequencing was done on a sample of peripheral blood. Source of these receptors: a man aged 35-49 years with active or convalescent COVID-19.

The V gene is TRBV4-1, the J gene TRBJ1-1, with unresolved D. Germline V CDR1 and CDR2: MGHRA, YSYEKL. The CDR3 is 15 residues long. Trimming left V 4 bases short and J 5 bases short, with 17 bases between. Here the CDR3 reads CASSPRALSGTEAFF. The CDR3 region has the DNA TGCGCCAGCAGCCCAAGGGCCCTGTCGGGGACTGAAGCTTTCTTT.

J is TRBJ2-7 and V is TRBV28, with 9 bases identical to TRBD1. The germline gives CDR1 MDHEN, CDR2 SYDVKM. The V segment lost 7 bases and the J segment 4 bases; nucleotides outside the gene matches: 5. The CDR3 has 13 amino acids. The CDR3 loop reads CASTRTGAYEQYF. CDR3 DNA: TGTGCCAGCACCAGGACAGGGGCGTACGAGCAGTACTTC. The full variable domain, completed using reference TRBV28 and TRBJ2-7, is DVKVTQSSRYLVKRTGEKVFLECVQDMDHENMFWYRQDPGLGLRLIYFSYDVKMKEKGDIPEGYSVSREKKERFSLILESASTNQTSMYLCASTRTGAYEQYFGPGTRLTVT.

The J gene is TRBJ1-6, the V gene TRBV7-2; 7 bases fit TRBD1. CDR3 length: 16 amino acids. Germline CDR1 is SGHTA and CDR2 is FQGNSA. V lost 0 bases, J lost 6 bases, and 5 bases stayed unmatched. CDR3 bases: TGTGCCAGCAGCTTAGCTCCTGGGACAGTTAATTCACCCCTCCACTTT. It yields the protein CASSLAPGTVNSPLHF.

The chain recombines TRBV20-1 with TRBJ1-1, with a possible D match to TRBD1 (5 bases). CDR1 and CDR2 (germline): DFQATT, SNEGSKA (reference sequence). The CDR3 contains 14 residues. V was trimmed by 6 bases and J by 1 base, leaving 15 bases between them. This CDR3 reads CSASPGLRNTEAFF. In DNA form, the CDR3 reads TGCAGTGCCAGTCCGGGACTGAGGAACACTGAAGCTTTCTTT.

V is TRBV5-6 and J is TRBJ1-4; D remains ambiguous. Germline-derived CDR1 and CDR2 are SGHDT and YYEEEE. V was pared by 0 bases and J by 5 bases, with 8 bases between. The CDR3 consists of 14 residues. As DNA, the CDR3 is TGTGCCAGCAGCTTGGGTCAGGAAAATGAAAAACTGTTTTTT. This translates into CASSLGQENEKLFF.

This clone showed up many times. The CDR3 region has the DNA TGTGCCAGCAGTGAAGGGCCCTCCGGGAACAATGAGCAGTTCTTC. Its protein is CASSEGPSGNNEQFF. The chain has TRBV28 and TRBJ2-1; the D gene is possibly TRBD2 (5 bases). The CDR3 totals 15 residues. Germline lookup yields CDR1 MDHEN and CDR2 SYDVKM. Trimming shortened V by 5 bases and J by 5 bases, and 16 bases separated the two germline ends.

This chain connects TRBV6-5 to TRBJ1-1; D gene uncertain. This CDR3 has 14 amino acids. V was shortened by 7 bases and J by 8 bases, with 20 bases between the two germline ends. CDR1 and CDR2 (germline): MNHEY, SVGAGI. CDR3 nucleotide sequence: TGTGCCAGCACAGATCGGACTTGGAGTCTCGAAGCTTTCTTT. Its protein product is CASTDRTWSLEAFF.

This sequence joins TRBV19 and TRBJ1-1; 7 positions match TRBD1. V shed 9 bases, J shed 8 bases, and the junction held 15 bases outside the gene matches. The CDR3 consists of 14 residues. Germline loops: CDR1 LNHDA, CDR2 SQIVND (reference sequence). CDR3 nucleotide sequence: TGTGCCAGCAACAAAGGGACAGCAGTAACAGAAGCTTTCTTT. Translating it yields CASNKGTAVTEAFF.